The clone carrying this T cell receptor (beta chain) appeared many times. The record originates from a study of spatial heterogeneity in lung cancer. The time point: sample taken at primary tumor resection. Material for sequencing was whole RNA from tumor, nontumor lung or frozen PBMC, left unsorted. Each CDR3 protein gets one entry after TCRdb re-called the 5' RACE reads with MiXCR. The sample shows roughly 54,000 distinct CDR3 sequences, approximately 7.6% of them seen only once. The CDR3 is made up of 15 amino acids. Trimming at V came to 6 bases and at J to 6 bases, leaving 10 bases not matched to a gene.

The V call is TRBV12-3 or TRBV12-4, the J call TRBJ2-1; 8 positions match TRBD2. This clonotype originated in a female donor with early-stage non-small cell lung cancer. The source material was PBMCs, sampled at surgery. The CDR3 here is CASSSLRGGINEQFF. The CDR3 nucleotides are TGTGCCAGCAGCTCTCTACGCGGGGGGATCAATGAGCAGTTCTTC.